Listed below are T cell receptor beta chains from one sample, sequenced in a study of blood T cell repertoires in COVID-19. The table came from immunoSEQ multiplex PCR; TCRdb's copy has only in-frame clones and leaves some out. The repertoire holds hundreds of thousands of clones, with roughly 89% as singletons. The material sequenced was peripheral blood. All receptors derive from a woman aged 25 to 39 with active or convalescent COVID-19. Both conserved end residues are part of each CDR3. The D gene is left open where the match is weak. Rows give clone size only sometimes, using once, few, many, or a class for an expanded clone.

TGTGCCAGCAGTCCAAGCGGGACTAGCGGGAAAAATGAGCAGTTCTTC CASSPSGTSGKNEQFF TRBJ2-1 TRBV3-1/TRBV3-2 - TRBD2
TGTGCCAGCACCCAACAGGGCATGAACACTGAAGCTTTCTTT CASTQQGMNTEAFF TRBJ1-1 TRBV7-6 - -
TGTGCCACCAGTGATCCTGGGGCGGAGACAGATACGCAGTATTTT CATSDPGAETDTQYF TRBJ2-3 TRBV24-1 - -
TGCGCCAGCAGCCAAGGGACAGGGAATCAGCCCCAGCATTTT CASSQGTGNQPQHF TRBJ1-5 TRBV4-1 - TRBD1
TGCGCCAGCAGCTTCGGTAAGATGAGCTCCTACGAGCAGTACTTC CASSFGKMSSYEQYF TRBJ2-7 TRBV5-1 - -
TGTGCCAGCAGCTCAACTAGCGGGGGCGGAAACTCCTACGAGCAGTACTTC CASSSTSGGGNSYEQYF TRBJ2-7 TRBV5-6 - TRBD2
TGTGCCAGCAGTGCGGCGGTAATGAACACTGAAGCTTTCTTT CASSAAVMNTEAFF TRBJ1-1 TRBV2 - -
TGTGCCAGCAGTGAACTCGTCGACGAGCAGTACTTC CASSELVDEQYF TRBJ2-7 TRBV2 - -
TGTGCCAGCAGCCGAACCCCGAGGGAAGCTTTCTTT CASSRTPREAFF TRBJ1-1 TRBV7-9 - -
TGTGCCAGTAGTATAATAGCGGGTGAGCAGTTCTTC CASSIIAGEQFF TRBJ2-1 TRBV19 - TRBD2
TGTGCCAGCAGCCCTTACCCGGACATACCCCAGAGTAATTCACCCCTCCACTTT CASSPYPDIPQSNSPLHF TRBJ1-6 TRBV7-9 - -
TGTGCCAGCGGCGGGGGTAACACCGGGGAGCTGTTTTTT CASGGGNTGELFF TRBJ2-2 TRBV6-5 once TRBD2
TGTGCCAGCAGCCAAGATGTGGGCCAGAAGCTCCAAGAGACCCAGTACTTC CASSQDVGQKLQETQYF TRBJ2-5 TRBV4-2 many -
TGTGCCAGCAGTGAAATTAGGACAGGGACTGAAGCTTTCTTT CASSEIRTGTEAFF TRBJ1-1 TRBV2 - TRBD1